This T cell receptor beta chain came from a study of CD8+ T cells in alopecia areata. This clone occurred a few times. In each case, RNA was isolated and then reverse transcribed into cDNA as the sequencing template. Produced via immunoSEQ multiplex PCR; TCRdb's table is partial and in-frame only. The sample has roughly 140,000 clones, less than 75% seen once. The CDR3 is 16 amino acids. V gave up 1 base and J gave up 4 bases, with 16 bases separating them. Germline CDR1 reads SEHNR; CDR2 reads FQNEAQ (reference sequence). The source of this sequence is a human donor in good health. This chain connects TRBV7-9 to TRBJ2-5, with D possibly matching TRBD2 (5 bases). The material sequenced was CD8+ T cells sorted from blood. The CDR3 loop reads CASSLGPAVRIETQYF. The CDR3 coding sequence is TGTGCCAGCAGCTTAGGGCCAGCGGTTAGGATAGAGACCCAGTACTTC.